This TCR beta chain stems from a study of low-dose radiotherapy and immunotherapy resistance in tumors. As for the study in general: Patients of Cohort 1 had 0.5 Gy fractions every 2 weeks, which summed to 6.5 Gy. The patients were given nivolumab 240 mg every two weeks and ipilimumab 1 mg/kg every six weeks, through an intravenous route.

This clonotype was detected ten times or more. Both TCRalpha and TCRbeta chains were reverse transcribed with V-gene-specific primers. TCR amplification involved 15 to 25 PCR cycles with a constant-region primer and V-primer adapter. TCRdb processed the reads anew with MiXCR; each CDR3 protein has one entry. The sample lists over 65,000 distinct CDR3 sequences, roughly 19% occurring once. The CDR3 is made up of 13 amino acids. The ends were cut back, 7 bases at V and 5 bases at J, with 15 bases in the middle. The V gene's germline CDR1 is SQVTM and CDR2 ANQGSEA. Time point specified: before trial treatment. Each eligible patient had an advanced solid tumor, and these tumors lacked tumor-infiltrating lymphocytes.

The genes are TRBV29-1 and TRBJ2-1; no clear D. The TCR was taken from a male donor with prostate cancer. Sequences were derived from PBMCs, sampled before treatment. In nucleotides, the CDR3 is TGCAGCGCCAGAACTATTCCCCACAATGAGCAGTTCTTC. It translates to CSARTIPHNEQFF.